A single sample gave rise to the 10 T cell receptor beta chains below, sequenced in a study of T cell responses to AZD1222 COVID-19 vaccine. Data came from immunoSEQ multiplex PCR; TCRdb stores just in-frame clones and leaves some out. The repertoire includes over 100,000 clones, nearly 90% of them detected once, and roughly 18% sits in the top ten. The source material was peripheral blood, sampled on day 0 of AZD1222 vaccination. Receptors originate from an adult in good health.

This clone occurred a few times. This chain links TRBV6-6 with TRBJ2-7; D is possibly TRBD2 (5 bases). CDR1 MNHNY and CDR2 SVGAGI come from the germline V gene (reference sequence). Trimming took off 4 bases at V and 7 bases at J, with 11 bases between the two ends. The length of the CDR3 is 12 residues. For the CDR3, the DNA is TGTGCCAGCAGTTGGGGAGACGGGGAGCAGTACGTC. Amino acid sequence: CASSWGDGEQYV.

For the CDR3, the DNA is TGTGCCAGCAGCTTTCGAGCTAATGAAAAACTGTTTTTT. This translates into CASSFRANEKLFF. This chain joins TRBV7-9 and TRBJ1-4, with D unresolved. The CDR3 covers 13 residues. Germline-derived CDR1 and CDR2 are SEHNR and FQNEAQ (reference sequence). V was trimmed by 3 bases and J by 3 bases, leaving 5 bases between them.

The rearrangement joins TRBV29-1 to TRBJ1-2; no reliable D call. This CDR3 spans 15 amino acids. The germline gives CDR1 SQVTM, CDR2 ANQGSEA. The V and J ends lost 0 bases and 4 bases respectively, with 15 bases between them. CDR3 loop: CSVEDRAGEGYGYTF. The CDR3 nucleotides are TGCAGCGTTGAAGACCGGGCCGGAGAGGGCTATGGCTACACCTTC.

The rearrangement links TRBV12-3 or TRBV12-4 to TRBJ1-1, with D tentatively TRBD1 (5 bases). The length of the CDR3 is 13 residues. V lost 6 bases to trimming and J lost 0 bases, with 8 bases between them. CDR3 in amino acids: CASRATVNTEAFF. The CDR3 nucleotides read TGTGCCAGCAGAGCGACAGTGAACACTGAAGCTTTCTTT.

This clone was counted once. The gene calls are TRBV5-4 and TRBJ2-2, with 9 bases that match TRBD2. This CDR3 spans 16 amino acids. J was trimmed by 7 bases and V by 0 bases; bases with no gene match: 7. Per the germline V gene, CDR1 is SGHNT and CDR2 is YYREEE (reference sequence). The CDR3 sequence: CASSLGASGDGGELFF. The CDR3 nucleotides are TGTGCCAGCAGCTTGGGCGCTAGCGGGGATGGCGGGGAGCTGTTTTTT. Full variable domain (outside the CDR3, taken from reference TRBV5-4 and TRBJ2-2): ETGVTQSPTHLIKTRGQQVTLRCSSQSGHNTVSWYQQALGQGPQFIFQYYREEENGRGNFPPRFSGLQFPNYSSELNVNALELDDSALYLCASSLGASGDGGELFFGEGSRLTVL.

The chain is built from TRBV18 and TRBJ2-7; 7 nucleotides agree with TRBD1. There are 14 residues in the CDR3. CDR1 KGHSH and CDR2 LQKENI come from the germline V gene. V shed 2 bases, J shed 4 bases, and the junction held 5 bases outside the gene matches. The CDR3 region has the DNA TGTGCCAGCTCACCAGAGACAGGGAGATACGAGCAGTACTTC. Protein product: CASSPETGRYEQYF.

The chain joins TRBV11-2 to TRBJ2-7; D is possibly TRBD1 (5 bases). Trimming removed 0 bases at V and 6 bases at J, with 12 bases between. CDR3 length: 14 amino acids. CDR1 is SGHAT and CDR2 is FQNNGV in the germline V gene. CDR3: CASSLDGRVTEQYF. CDR3 coding DNA: TGTGCCAGCAGCTTAGACGGCAGGGTGACCGAGCAGTACTTC.

This rearrangement joins TRBV6-5 to TRBJ1-2; D not certain. The germline V and J ends were trimmed by 6 bases and 3 bases, with 11 bases remaining between them. The CDR3 is 13 residues long. CDR1 MNHEY and CDR2 SVGAGI come from the germline V gene. CDR3 in DNA: TGTGCCAGCAGCTACCGGGAAGACTATGGCTACACCTTC. It translates to CASSYREDYGYTF.

This chain connects TRBV19 to TRBJ2-3, with 8 bases fitting TRBD1. The germline CDR1 and CDR2 sequences are LNHDA and SQIVND (reference sequence). This CDR3 is built from 14 residues. V lost 3 bases and J lost 2; bases outside the gene matches: 1. The CDR3, as DNA: TGTGCCAGTAGTATTCAGGGGGCCACAGATACGCAGTATTTT. Protein product: CASSIQGATDTQYF.

The rearrangement joins TRBV30 to TRBJ1-1, with 8 nucleotides matching TRBD1. CDR1 and CDR2 from the germline V gene are GTSNPN and SVGIG (reference sequence). The CDR3 runs 14 residues. V trimming: 0 bases; J trimming: 10 bases; junction bases outside the gene matches: 10. The CDR3 sequence: CAWSVQGARGRAFF. DNA of the CDR3: TGTGCCTGGAGTGTACAAGGGGCCAGGGGGCGAGCTTTCTTT.